The rows below give T cell receptor beta chains drawn from one sample of a study of T cells after yellow fever vaccination. TCRdb reprocessed the 5' RACE reads via MiXCR and lists one record per CDR3 protein. The table shows approximately 300,000 distinct CDR3 sequences, with around 13% occurring only once. The input for sequencing was CD4+ T cells sorted from PBMCs, taken 45 days after the yellow fever booster vaccination. These receptors came from a man aged 25 to 45 who received the YFV17D yellow fever vaccine. Both conserved end residues are part of each CDR3. Fields, in order: CDR3 protein, CDR3 DNA, J gene, D gene, clone size, CDR3 length, V gene. A D gene is named only where the DNA matches it firmly. For some rows the clone size is stated as once, few or many, or as a class when expanded; others skip it.

CDR3 protein: CASSQWRGTAKNIQYF
CDR3 DNA: TGCGCCAGCAGCCAATGGAGGGGAACAGCCAAAAACATTCAGTACTTC
J gene: TRBJ2-4
D gene: NA
clone size: NA
CDR3 length: 16
V gene: TRBV5-1

CDR3 protein: CASSYSMTVSSYEQYF
CDR3 DNA: TGTGCCAGCAGTTACTCGATGACGGTGAGCTCCTACGAGCAGTACTTC
J gene: TRBJ2-7
D gene: NA
clone size: few
CDR3 length: 16
V gene: TRBV6-5

CDR3 protein: CSARAPLDSSSPLHF
CDR3 DNA: TGCAGTGCTAGAGCACCACTGGACAGTTCTTCACCCCTCCACTTT
J gene: TRBJ1-6
D gene: NA
clone size: NA
CDR3 length: 15
V gene: TRBV20-1

CDR3 protein: CASRGANSPLHF
CDR3 DNA: TGTGCCAGCAGGGGAGCAAATTCACCCCTCCACTTT
J gene: TRBJ1-6
D gene: NA
clone size: few
CDR3 length: 12
V gene: TRBV12-3/TRBV12-4

CDR3 protein: CASSPTGETQYF
CDR3 DNA: TGTGCCAGCAGCCCAACGGGGGAGACCCAGTACTTC
J gene: TRBJ2-5
D gene: NA
clone size: few
CDR3 length: 12
V gene: TRBV7-9

CDR3 protein: CASSHLLGGGTDTQYF
CDR3 DNA: TGTGCCAGCAGCCATCTCCTCGGGGGAGGTACAGATACGCAGTATTTT
J gene: TRBJ2-3
D gene: NA
clone size: few
CDR3 length: 16
V gene: TRBV14

CDR3 protein: CASSREGDTQYF
CDR3 DNA: TGTGCCAGCAGCAGAGAAGGGGATACGCAGTATTTT
J gene: TRBJ2-3
D gene: NA
clone size: NA
CDR3 length: 12
V gene: TRBV9

CDR3 protein: CSARDKLGGLSEKLFF
CDR3 DNA: TGCAGTGCTAGAGATAAATTAGGAGGGCTGAGTGAAAAACTGTTTTTT
J gene: TRBJ1-4
D gene: NA
clone size: NA
CDR3 length: 16
V gene: TRBV20-1

CDR3 protein: CASSLKLYEQYF
CDR3 DNA: TGTGCCAGCAGTTTGAAACTCTACGAGCAGTACTTC
J gene: TRBJ2-7
D gene: NA
clone size: few
CDR3 length: 12
V gene: TRBV12-3/TRBV12-4

CDR3 protein: CASSPGGSSGANVLTF
CDR3 DNA: TGTGCCAGCAGTCCAGGGGGATCCTCTGGGGCCAACGTCCTGACTTTC
J gene: TRBJ2-6
D gene: TRBD1
clone size: NA
CDR3 length: 16
V gene: TRBV7-2